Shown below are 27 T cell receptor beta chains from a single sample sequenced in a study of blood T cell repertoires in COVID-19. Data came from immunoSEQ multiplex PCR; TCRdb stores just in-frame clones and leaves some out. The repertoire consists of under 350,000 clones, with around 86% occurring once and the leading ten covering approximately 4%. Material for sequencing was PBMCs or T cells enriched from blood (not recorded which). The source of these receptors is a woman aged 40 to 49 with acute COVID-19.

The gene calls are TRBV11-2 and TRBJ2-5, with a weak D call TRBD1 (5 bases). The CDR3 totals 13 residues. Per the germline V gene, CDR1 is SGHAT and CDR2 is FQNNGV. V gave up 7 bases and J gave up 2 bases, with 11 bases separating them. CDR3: CASTRVSQETQYF. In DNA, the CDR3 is TGTGCCAGCACCAGGGTGTCGCAAGAGACCCAGTACTTC.

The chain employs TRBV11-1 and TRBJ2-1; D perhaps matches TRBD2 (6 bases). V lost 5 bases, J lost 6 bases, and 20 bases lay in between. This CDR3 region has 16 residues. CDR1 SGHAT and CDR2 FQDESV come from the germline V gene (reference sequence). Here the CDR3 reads CASSAPGLRTVNEQFF. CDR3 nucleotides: TGTGCCAGCAGCGCCCCGGGACTGCGAACCGTCAATGAGCAGTTCTTC. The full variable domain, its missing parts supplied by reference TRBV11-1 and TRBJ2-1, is EAEVAQSPRYKITEKSQAVAFWCDPISGHATLYWYRQILGQGPELLVQFQDESVVDDSQLPKDRFSAERLKGVDSTLKIQPAELGDSAMYLCASSAPGLRTVNEQFFGPGTRLTVL.

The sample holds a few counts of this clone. CDR3 nucleotide sequence: TGTGCCAGCTCACCATTATATCCAGGTCTGGGAAACACCATATATTTT. Residues: CASSPLYPGLGNTIYF. The genes are TRBV18 and TRBJ1-3; D not certain. Germline assignment: CDR1 KGHSH and CDR2 LQKENI. V was trimmed by 2 bases and J by 4 bases, leaving 15 bases between them. The CDR3 contains 16 residues.

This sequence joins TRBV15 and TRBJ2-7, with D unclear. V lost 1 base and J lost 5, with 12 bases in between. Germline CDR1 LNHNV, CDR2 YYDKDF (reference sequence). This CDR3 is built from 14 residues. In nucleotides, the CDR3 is TGTGCCACCAGCAGAGGAGGAACGGAGAACGAGCAGTACTTC. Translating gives CATSRGGTENEQYF. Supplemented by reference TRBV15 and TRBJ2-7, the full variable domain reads DAMVIQNPRYQVTQFGKPVTLSCSQTLNHNVMYWYQQKSSQAPKLLFHYYDKDFNNEADTPDNFQSRRPNTSFCFLDIRSPGLGDTAMYLCATSRGGTENEQYFGPGTRLTVT.

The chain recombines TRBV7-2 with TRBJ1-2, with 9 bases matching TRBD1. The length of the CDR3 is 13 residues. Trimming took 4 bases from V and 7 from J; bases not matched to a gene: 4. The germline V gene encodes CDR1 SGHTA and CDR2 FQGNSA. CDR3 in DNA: TGTGCCAGCAGCTCCGAGACAGGGGGTGGCTACACCTTC. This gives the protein CASSSETGGGYTF.

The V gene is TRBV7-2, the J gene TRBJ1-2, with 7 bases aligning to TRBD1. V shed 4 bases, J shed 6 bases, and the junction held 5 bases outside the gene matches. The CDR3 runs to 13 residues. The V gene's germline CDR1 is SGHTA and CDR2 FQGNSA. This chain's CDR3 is CASSSGTVDGYTF. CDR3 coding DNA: TGTGCCAGCAGCTCAGGGACAGTGGATGGCTACACCTTC.

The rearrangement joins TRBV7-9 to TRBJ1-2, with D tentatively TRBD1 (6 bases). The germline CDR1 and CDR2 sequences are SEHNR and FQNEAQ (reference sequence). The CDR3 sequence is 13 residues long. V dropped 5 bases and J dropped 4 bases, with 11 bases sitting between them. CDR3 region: CASSQTGSYGYTF. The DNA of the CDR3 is TGTGCCAGCAGCCAAACAGGGAGCTATGGCTACACCTTC.

The CDR3 loop is CASSLATGQTSYEQYF. CDR3 nucleotide sequence: TGCGCCAGCAGCTTGGCCACGGGACAGACCTCCTACGAGCAGTACTTC. This chain links TRBV5-1 with TRBJ2-7; 7 bases match TRBD1. This CDR3 has 16 amino acids. CDR1 and CDR2 from the germline V gene are SGHRS and YFSETQ. Trimming removed 0 bases from V and 0 bases from J; junction bases left unmatched: 6.

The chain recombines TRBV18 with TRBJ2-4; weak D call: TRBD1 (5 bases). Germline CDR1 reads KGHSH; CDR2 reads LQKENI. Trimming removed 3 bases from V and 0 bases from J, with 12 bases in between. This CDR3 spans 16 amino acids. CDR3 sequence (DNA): TGTGCCAGCTCACCGCAGGGCCTTATAGCCAAAAACATTCAGTACTTC. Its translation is CASSPQGLIAKNIQYF.

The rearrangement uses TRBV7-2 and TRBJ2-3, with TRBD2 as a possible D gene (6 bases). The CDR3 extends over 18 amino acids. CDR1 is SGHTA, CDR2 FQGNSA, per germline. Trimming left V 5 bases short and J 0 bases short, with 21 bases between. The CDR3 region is CASSPLGSGRSSTDTQYF. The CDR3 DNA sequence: TGTGCCAGCAGCCCCCTGGGGAGCGGGCGGAGTAGCACAGATACGCAGTATTTT.

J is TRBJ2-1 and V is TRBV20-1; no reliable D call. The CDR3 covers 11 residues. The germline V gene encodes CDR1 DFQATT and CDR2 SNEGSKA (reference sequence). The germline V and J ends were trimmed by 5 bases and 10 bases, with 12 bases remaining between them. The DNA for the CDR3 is TGCAGTGCTCAGGTCTCTTTCGAGCAGTTCTTC. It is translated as CSAQVSFEQFF.

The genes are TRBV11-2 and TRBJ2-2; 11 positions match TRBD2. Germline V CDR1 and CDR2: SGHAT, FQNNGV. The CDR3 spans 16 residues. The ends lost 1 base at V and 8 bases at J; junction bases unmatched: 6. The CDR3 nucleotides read TGTGCCAGCAGCTTAGCACTAGCGGGAGTTTTTGGGGAGCTGTTTTTT. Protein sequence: CASSLALAGVFGELFF. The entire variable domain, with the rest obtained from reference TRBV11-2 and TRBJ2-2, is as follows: EAGVAQSPRYKIIEKRQSVAFWCNPISGHATLYWYQQILGQGPKLLIQFQNNGVVDDSQLPKDRFSAERLKGVDSTLKIQPAKLEDSAVYLCASSLALAGVFGELFFGEGSRLTVL.

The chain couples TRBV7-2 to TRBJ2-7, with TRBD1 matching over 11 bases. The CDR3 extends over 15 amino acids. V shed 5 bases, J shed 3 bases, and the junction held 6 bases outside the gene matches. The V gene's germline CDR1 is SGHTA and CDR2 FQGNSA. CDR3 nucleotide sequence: TGTGCCAGCAGCCGGAGGGACAGGGGGGACTACGAGCAGTACTTC. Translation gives CASSRRDRGDYEQYF.

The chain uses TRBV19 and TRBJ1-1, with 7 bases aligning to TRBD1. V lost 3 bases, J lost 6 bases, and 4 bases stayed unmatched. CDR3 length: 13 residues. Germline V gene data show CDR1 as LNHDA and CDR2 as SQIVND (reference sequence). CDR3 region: CASSITTGPEAFF. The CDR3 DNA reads TGTGCCAGTAGTATTACGACAGGGCCTGAAGCTTTCTTT. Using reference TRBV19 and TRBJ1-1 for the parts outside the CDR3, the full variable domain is DGGITQSPKYLFRKEGQNVTLSCEQNLNHDAMYWYRQDPGQGLRLIYYSQIVNDFQKGDIAEGYSVSREKKESFPLTVTSAQKNPTAFYLCASSITTGPEAFFGQGTRLTVV.

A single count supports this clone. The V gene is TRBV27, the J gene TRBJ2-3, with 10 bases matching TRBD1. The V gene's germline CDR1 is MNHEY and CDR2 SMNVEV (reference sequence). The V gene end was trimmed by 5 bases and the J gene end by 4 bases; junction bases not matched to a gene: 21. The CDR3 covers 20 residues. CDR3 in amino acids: CASSTFDRGQVAGRPDTQYF. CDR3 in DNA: TGTGCCAGCAGTACATTCGACAGGGGGCAGGTAGCGGGAAGGCCAGATACGCAGTATTTT.

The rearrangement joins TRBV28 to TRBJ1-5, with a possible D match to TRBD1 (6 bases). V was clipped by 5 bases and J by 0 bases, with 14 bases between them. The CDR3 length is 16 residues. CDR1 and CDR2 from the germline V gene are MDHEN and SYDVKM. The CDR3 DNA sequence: TGTGCCAGCAGTCCCCGGACAGTTTATAGCAATCAGCCCCAGCATTTT. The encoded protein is CASSPRTVYSNQPQHF.

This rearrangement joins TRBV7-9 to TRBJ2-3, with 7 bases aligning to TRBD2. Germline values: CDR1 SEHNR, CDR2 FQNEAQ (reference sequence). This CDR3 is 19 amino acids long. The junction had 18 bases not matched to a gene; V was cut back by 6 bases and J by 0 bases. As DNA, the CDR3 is TGTGCCAGCAGTACATTCGGGGGGTACTCGCGGCCTAGCACAGATACGCAGTATTTT. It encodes CASSTFGGYSRPSTDTQYF.

CDR3 coding DNA: TGCGCCAGCAGCCAAGGAGTAACCGAAAGCAATCAGCCCCAGCATTTT. Protein sequence: CASSQGVTESNQPQHF. The V call is TRBV4-3, the J call TRBJ1-5; D gene unclear. V was cut by 1 base and J by 1 base, with 11 bases left in between. Germline CDR1 LGHNA, CDR2 YSLEER. The CDR3 sequence is 16 residues long.

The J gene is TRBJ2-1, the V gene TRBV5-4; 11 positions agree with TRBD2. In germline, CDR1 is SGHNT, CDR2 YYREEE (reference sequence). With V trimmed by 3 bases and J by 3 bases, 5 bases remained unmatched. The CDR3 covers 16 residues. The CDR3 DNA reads TGTGCCAGCAGCTCGGTAGCGGGAGGGGGCTACAATGAGCAGTTCTTC. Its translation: CASSSVAGGGYNEQFF.

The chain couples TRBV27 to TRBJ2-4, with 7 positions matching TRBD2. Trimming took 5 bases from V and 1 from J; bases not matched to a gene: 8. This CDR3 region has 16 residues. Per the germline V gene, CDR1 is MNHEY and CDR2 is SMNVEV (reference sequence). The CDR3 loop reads CASSDRAGWAKNIQYF. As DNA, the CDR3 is TGTGCCAGCAGTGACAGAGCGGGATGGGCCAAAAACATTCAGTACTTC.

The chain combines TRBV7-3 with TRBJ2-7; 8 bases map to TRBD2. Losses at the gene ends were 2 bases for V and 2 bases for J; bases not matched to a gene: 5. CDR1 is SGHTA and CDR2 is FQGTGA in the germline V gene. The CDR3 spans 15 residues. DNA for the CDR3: TGTGCCAGCAGCTTAGGAGCGGGGGTTGCCTACGAGCAGTACTTC. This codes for CASSLGAGVAYEQYF.

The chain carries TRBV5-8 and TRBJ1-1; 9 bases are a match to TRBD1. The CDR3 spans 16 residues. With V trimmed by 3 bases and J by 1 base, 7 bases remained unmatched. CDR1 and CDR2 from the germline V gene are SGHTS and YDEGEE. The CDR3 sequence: CASSSGTGTRNTEAFF. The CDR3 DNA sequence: TGTGCCAGCAGCTCCGGGACAGGGACGCGGAACACTGAAGCTTTCTTT.

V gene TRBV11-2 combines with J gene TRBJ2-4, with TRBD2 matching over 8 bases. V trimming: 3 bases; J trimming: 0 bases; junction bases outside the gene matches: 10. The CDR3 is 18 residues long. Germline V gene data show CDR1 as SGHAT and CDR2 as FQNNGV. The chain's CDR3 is CASSLIYREGSAKNIQYF. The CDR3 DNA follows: TGTGCCAGCAGCTTGATTTACCGGGAGGGCTCAGCCAAAAACATTCAGTACTTC.

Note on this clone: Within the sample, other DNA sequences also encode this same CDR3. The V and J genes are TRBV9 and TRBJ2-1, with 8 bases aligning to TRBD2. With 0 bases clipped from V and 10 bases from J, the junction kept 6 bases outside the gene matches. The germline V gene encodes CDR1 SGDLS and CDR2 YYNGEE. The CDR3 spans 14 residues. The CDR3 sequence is CASSVAGGPGEQFF. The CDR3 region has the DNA TGTGCCAGCAGCGTAGCGGGAGGGCCGGGGGAGCAGTTCTTC.

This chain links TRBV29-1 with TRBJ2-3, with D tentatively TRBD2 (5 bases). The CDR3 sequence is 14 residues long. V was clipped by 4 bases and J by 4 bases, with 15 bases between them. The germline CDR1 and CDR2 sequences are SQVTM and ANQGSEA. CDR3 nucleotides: TGCAGCGTTGTAAGGGATGTAGCGCCAGATACGCAGTATTTT. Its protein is CSVVRDVAPDTQYF.

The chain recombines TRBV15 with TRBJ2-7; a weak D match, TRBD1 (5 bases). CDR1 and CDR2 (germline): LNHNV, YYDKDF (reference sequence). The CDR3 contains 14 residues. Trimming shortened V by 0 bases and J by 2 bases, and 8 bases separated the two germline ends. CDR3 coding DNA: TGTGCCACCAGCAGAGAGACAGCTACCTACGAGCAGTACTTC. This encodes CATSRETATYEQYF.

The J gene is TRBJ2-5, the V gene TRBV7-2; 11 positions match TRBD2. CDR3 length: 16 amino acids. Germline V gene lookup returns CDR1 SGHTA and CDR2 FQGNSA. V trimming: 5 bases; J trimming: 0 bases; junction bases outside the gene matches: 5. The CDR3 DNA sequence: TGTGCCAGCAGCCCGATAGCGGGAGGGTACCAAGAGACCCAGTACTTC. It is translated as CASSPIAGGYQETQYF.